This TCR beta chain is drawn from a study of vaccination and CD4 T cells after COVID-19. Study details: Each post-COVID sample was drawn after diagnosis, and the median interval was approximately 100 days (range 35 to 161). A CEFX pool, an HIV-1 Nef pool, or else no peptide went into the control cultures. Regarding the study as a whole: Vaccine-specific clones in convalescent patients were spike mono-reactive in 304 of 307 cases.

This sample's treatment: approximately nine-day PBMC culture with coronavirus spike peptide pools or control peptides (ViraFEST assay). Before the COVID-19 pandemic (2011-2018), CD4+ T cells were obtained from the unexposed donor. An Oncomine TCR Beta short-read assay was used to sequence the DNA from cultured CD4+ T cells. The authors extracted genomic DNA from cultured CD4+ T cells. TCRdb re-called the PCR reads through MiXCR, storing one row per CDR3 protein. Of about 8,900 distinct CDR3 sequences in the sample, over 25% were seen once. Points on this clonotype: No antigen is known for it.

V lost 8 bases to trimming and J lost 2 bases, with 19 bases between them. Germline V CDR1 and CDR2: MNHEY, SMNVEV (reference sequence). The CDR3 covers 16 residues. The receptor was derived from a human donor in good health. This chain joins TRBV27 and TRBJ1-3; no reliable D call. The sample consisted of CD4+ T cells from blood, cultured in vitro. This chain's CDR3 is CASPRPRDRPGNTIYF. The DNA for the CDR3 is TGTGCCAGCCCAAGGCCGCGGGATCGCCCTGGAAACACCATATATTTT.